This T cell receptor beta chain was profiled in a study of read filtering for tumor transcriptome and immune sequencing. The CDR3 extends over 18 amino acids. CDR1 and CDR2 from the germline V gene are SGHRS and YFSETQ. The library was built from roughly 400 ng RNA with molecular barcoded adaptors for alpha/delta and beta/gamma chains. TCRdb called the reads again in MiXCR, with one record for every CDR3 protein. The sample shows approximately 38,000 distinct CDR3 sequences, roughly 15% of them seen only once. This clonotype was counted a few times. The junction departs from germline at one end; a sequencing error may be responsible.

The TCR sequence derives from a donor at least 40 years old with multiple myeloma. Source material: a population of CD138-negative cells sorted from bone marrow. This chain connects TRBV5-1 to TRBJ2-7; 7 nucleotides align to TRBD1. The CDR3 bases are TGCGCCAGCAGCCCTCGGGCAGGGGGATCGACCCGACCATACGAGCAGTATTTC. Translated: CASSPRAGGSTRPYEQYF.